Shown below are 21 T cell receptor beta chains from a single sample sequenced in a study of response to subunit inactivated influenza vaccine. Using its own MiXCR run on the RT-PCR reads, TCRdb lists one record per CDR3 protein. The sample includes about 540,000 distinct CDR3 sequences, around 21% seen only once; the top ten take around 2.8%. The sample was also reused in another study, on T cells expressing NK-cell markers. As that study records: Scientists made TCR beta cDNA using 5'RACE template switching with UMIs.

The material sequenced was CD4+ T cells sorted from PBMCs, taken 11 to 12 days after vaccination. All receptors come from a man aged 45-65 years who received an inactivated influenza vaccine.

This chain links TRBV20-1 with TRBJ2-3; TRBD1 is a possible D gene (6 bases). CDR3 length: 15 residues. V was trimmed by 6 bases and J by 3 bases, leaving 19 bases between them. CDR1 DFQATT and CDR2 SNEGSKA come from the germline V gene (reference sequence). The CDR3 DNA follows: TGCAGTGCAAGCCATAGGGGGAGTAGAACAGATACGCAGTATTTT. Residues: CSASHRGSRTDTQYF.

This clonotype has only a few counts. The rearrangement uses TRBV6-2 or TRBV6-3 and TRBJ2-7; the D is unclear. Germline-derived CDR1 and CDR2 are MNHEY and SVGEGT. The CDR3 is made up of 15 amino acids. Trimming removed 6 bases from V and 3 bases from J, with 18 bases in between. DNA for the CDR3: TGTGCCAGCAGACCTCGACGGCGATCTAGCTACGAGCAGTACTTC. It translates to CASRPRRRSSYEQYF.

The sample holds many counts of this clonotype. Here the CDR3 DNA reads TGTGCCAGCAGCGTTGGTAATTCACCCCTCCACTTT. The encoded protein is CASSVGNSPLHF. The J gene is TRBJ1-6, the V gene TRBV3-1; D is unresolved. CDR1 is LGHDT and CDR2 is YNNKEL in the germline V gene (reference sequence). This CDR3 contains 12 residues. V lost 5 bases and J lost 6, with 5 bases in between.

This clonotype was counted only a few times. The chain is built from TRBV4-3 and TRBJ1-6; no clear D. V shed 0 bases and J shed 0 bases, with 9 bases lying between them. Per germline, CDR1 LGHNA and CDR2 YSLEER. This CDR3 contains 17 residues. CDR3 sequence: CASSQEPASSYNSPLHF. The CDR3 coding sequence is TGCGCCAGCAGCCAAGAGCCTGCTAGCTCCTATAATTCACCCCTCCACTTT.

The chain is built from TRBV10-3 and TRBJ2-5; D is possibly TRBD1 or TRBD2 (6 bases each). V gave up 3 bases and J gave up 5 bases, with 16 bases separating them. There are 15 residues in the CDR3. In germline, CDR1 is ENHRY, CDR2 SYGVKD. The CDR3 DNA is TGTGCCATCAGTGATACCGGGGGCCGAGCGGAGACCCAGTACTTC. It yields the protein CAISDTGGRAETQYF.

CDR3 DNA sequence: TGTGCCAGCAGCTTTATGGGCAGGACAATGAACACTGAAGCTTTCTTT. It encodes CASSFMGRTMNTEAFF. This chain connects TRBV5-6 to TRBJ1-1, with D maybe TRBD1 (5 bases). Germline lookup yields CDR1 SGHDT and CDR2 YYEEEE. The V and J ends lost 2 bases and 0 bases respectively, with 14 bases between them. The CDR3 extends over 16 amino acids.

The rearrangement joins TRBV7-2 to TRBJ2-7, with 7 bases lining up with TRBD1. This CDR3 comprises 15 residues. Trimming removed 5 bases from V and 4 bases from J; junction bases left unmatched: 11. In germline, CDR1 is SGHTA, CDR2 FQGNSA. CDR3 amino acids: CASSRNPGQRYEQYF. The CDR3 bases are TGTGCCAGCAGCCGAAACCCGGGACAGAGATACGAGCAGTACTTC.

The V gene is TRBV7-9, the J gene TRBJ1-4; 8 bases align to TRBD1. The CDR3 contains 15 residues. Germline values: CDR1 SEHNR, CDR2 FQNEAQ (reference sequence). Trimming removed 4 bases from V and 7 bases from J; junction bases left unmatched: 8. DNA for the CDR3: TGTGCCAGCAGCTCAGGGGGCGGACGGCGTGAAAAACTGTTTTTT. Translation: CASSSGGGRREKLFF. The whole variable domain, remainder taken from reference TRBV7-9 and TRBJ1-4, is DTGVSQNPRHKITKRGQNVTFRCDPISEHNRLYWYRQTLGQGPEFLTYFQNEAQLEKSRLLSDRFSAERPKGSFSTLEIQRTEQGDSAMYLCASSSGGGRREKLFFGSGTQLSVL.

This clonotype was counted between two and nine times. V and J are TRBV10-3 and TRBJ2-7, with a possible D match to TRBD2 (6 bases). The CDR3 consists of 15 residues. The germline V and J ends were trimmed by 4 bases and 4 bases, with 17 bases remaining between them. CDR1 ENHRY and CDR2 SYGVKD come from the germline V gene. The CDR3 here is CAISGKEGMRYEQYF. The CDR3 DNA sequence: TGTGCCATCAGTGGTAAGGAGGGGATGAGGTACGAGCAGTACTTC.

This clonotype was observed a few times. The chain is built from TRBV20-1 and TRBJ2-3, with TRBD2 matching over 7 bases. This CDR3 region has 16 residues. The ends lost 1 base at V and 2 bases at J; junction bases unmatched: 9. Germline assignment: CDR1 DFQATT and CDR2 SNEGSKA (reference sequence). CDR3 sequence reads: CSARAGLGANTDTQYF. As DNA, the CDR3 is TGCAGTGCTAGAGCTGGACTAGGCGCCAACACAGATACGCAGTATTTT.

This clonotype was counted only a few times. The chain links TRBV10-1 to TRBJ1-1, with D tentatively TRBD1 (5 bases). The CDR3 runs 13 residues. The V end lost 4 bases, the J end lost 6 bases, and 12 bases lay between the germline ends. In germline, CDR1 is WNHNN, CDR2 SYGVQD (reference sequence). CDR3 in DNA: TGCGCCAGCAGTGGAATTGGGGCGGCTGAAGCTTTCTTT. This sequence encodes CASSGIGAAEAFF.

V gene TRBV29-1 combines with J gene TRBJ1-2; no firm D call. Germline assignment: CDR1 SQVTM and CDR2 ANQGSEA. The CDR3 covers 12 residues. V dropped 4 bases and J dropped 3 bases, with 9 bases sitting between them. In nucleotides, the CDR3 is TGCAGCGTTGCTAGGACGGACTATGGCTACACCTTC. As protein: CSVARTDYGYTF.

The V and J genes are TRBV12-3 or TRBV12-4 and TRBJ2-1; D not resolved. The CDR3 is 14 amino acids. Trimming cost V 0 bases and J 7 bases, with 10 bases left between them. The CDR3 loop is CASSLARIQNEQFF. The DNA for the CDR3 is TGTGCCAGCAGTTTAGCGCGAATTCAGAATGAGCAGTTCTTC.

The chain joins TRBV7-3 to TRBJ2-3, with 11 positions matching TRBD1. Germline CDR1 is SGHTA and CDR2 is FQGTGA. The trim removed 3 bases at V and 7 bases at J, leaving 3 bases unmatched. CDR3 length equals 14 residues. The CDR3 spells CASSFGQGAYTQYF. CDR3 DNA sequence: TGTGCCAGCAGCTTTGGACAGGGGGCATATACGCAGTATTTT.

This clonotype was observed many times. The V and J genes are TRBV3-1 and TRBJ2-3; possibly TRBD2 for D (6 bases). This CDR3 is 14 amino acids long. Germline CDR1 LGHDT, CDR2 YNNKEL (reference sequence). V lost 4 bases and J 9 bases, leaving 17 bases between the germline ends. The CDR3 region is CASSPGTPVETQYF. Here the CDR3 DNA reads TGTGCCAGCAGCCCCGGGACTCCGGTGGAAACGCAGTATTTT.

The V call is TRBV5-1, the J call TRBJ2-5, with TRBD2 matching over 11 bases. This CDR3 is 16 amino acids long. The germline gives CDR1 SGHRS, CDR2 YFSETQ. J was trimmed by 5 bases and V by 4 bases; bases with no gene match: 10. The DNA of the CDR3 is TGCGCCAGCAGCCCCGGACTAGCGGGCTTTGGGGAGACCCAGTACTTC. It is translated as CASSPGLAGFGETQYF.

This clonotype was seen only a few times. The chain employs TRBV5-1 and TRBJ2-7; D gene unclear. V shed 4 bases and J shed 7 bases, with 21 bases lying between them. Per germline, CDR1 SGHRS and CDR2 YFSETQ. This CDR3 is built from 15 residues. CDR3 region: CASSLTPGALGEQYF. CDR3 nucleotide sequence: TGCGCCAGCAGCCTTACTCCGGGCGCCCTCGGGGAGCAGTACTTC. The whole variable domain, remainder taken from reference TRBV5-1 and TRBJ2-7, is KAGVTQTPRYLIKTRGQQVTLSCSPISGHRSVSWYQQTPGQGLQFLFEYFSETQRNKGNFPGRFSGRQFSNSRSEMNVSTLELGDSALYLCASSLTPGALGEQYFGPGTRLTVT.

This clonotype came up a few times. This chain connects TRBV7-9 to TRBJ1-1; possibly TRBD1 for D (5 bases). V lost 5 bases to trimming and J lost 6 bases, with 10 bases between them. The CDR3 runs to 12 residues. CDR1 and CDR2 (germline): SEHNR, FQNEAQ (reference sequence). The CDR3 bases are TGTGCCAGCAGCCTGAGGGGCCCTGAAGCTTTCTTT. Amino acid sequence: CASSLRGPEAFF.

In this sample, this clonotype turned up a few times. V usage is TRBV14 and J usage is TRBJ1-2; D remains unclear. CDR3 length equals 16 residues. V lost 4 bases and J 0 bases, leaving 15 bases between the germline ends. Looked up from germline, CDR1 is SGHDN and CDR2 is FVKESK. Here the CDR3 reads CASSPSRRRANYGYTF. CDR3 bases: TGTGCCAGCAGCCCGTCCCGGCGGCGAGCTAACTATGGCTACACCTTC.

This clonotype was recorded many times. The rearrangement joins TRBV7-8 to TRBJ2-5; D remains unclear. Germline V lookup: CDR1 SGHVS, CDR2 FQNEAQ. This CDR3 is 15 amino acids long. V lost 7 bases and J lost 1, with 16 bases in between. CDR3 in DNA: TGTGCCAGCACCAACACACAGAGACGCCAAGAGACCCAGTACTTC. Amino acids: CASTNTQRRQETQYF. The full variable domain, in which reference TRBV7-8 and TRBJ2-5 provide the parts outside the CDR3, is GAGVSQSPRYKVAKRGQDVALRCDPISGHVSLFWYQQALGQGPEFLTYFQNEAQLDKSGLPSDRFFAERPEGSVSTLKIQRTQQEDSAVYLCASTNTQRRQETQYFGPGTRLLVL.

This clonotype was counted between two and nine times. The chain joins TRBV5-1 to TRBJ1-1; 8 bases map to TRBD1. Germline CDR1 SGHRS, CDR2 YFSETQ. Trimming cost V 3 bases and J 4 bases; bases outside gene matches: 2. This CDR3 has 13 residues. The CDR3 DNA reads TGCGCCAGCAGCTCAGGGGGCTCCACTGAAGCTTTCTTT. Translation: CASSSGGSTEAFF.